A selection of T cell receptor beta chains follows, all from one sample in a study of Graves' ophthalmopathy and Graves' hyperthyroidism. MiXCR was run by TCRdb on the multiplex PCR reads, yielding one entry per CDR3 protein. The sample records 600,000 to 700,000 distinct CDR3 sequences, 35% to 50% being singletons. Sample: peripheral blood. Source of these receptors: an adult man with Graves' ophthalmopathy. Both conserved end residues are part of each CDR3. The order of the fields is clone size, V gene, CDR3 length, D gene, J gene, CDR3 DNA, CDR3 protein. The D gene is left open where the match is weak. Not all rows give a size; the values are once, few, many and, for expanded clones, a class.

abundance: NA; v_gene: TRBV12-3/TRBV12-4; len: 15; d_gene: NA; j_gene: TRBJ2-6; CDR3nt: TGTGCCAGCAGTTTCGGGGGGCTTGGGGCCAACGTCCTGACTTTC; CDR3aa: CASSFGGLGANVLTF
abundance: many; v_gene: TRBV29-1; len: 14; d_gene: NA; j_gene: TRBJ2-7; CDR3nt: TGCAGCGTAGTAAACGGACGGATAACCTACGAGCAGTACTTC; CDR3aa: CSVVNGRITYEQYF
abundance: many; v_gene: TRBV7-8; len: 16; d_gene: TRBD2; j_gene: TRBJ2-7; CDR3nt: TGTGCCAGCAGCTTAGGGGGGGGAAACCCACCCTACGAGCAGTACTTC; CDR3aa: CASSLGGGNPPYEQYF
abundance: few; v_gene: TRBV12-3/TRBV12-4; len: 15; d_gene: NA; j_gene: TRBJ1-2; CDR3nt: TGTGCCAGCAGTTACCCGCTGTCGGGGGCCGGGGGCTACACCTTC; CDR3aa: CASSYPLSGAGGYTF
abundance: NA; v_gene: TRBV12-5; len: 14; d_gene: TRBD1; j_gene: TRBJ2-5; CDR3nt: TGTGCTAGTGGGGTGGACAGGGCCGGGGAGACCCAGTACTTC; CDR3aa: CASGVDRAGETQYF
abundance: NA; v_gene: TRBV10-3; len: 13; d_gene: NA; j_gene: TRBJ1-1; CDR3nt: TGTGCCAGCAGTCATACAGGGCCCGTGGAAGCTTTCTTT; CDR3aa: CASSHTGPVEAFF
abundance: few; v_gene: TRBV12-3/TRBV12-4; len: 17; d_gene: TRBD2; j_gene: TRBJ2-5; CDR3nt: TGTGCCAGCAGTTACAGGCTAGCGGGAGCGGGGGGAGAGACCCAGTACTTC; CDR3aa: CASSYRLAGAGGETQYF
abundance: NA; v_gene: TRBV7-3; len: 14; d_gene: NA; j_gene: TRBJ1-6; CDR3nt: TGTGCCAGCAGCTTTTACAGGAACACTTCACCCCTCCACTTT; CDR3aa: CASSFYRNTSPLHF
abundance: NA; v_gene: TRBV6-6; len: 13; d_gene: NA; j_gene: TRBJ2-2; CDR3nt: TGTGCCAGCAGTTCCGATTTGCCCGGGGAGCTGTTTTTT; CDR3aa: CASSSDLPGELFF
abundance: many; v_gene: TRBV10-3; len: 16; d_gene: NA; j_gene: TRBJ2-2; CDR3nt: TGTGCCATCAGTGAGGGCGCCGACGCGAACACCGGGGAGCTGTTTTTT; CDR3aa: CAISEGADANTGELFF
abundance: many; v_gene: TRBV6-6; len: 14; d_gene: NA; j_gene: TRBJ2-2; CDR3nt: TGTGCCAGCAGTTACTACTCCGAGGGCGGGGAGCTGTTTTTT; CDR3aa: CASSYYSEGGELFF
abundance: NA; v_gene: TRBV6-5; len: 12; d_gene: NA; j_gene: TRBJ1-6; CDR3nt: TGTGCCAGCAGCCAGGGAGTCACACCCCTCCACTTT; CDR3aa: CASSQGVTPLHF
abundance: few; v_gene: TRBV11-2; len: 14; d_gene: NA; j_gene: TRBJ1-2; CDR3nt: TGTGCCAGCACTCCGGGCGGGGGCAACTATGGCTACACCTTC; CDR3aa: CASTPGGGNYGYTF
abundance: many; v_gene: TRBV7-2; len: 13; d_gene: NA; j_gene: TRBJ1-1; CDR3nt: TGTGCCAGCACCGCTCTAGTGAACACTGAAGCTTTCTTT; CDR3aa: CASTALVNTEAFF
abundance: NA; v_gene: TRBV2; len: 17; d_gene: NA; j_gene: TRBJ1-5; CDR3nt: TGTGCCAGCAGTGAAGAGGGGTGGACACTGAGCAATCAGCCCCAGCATTTT; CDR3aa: CASSEEGWTLSNQPQHF
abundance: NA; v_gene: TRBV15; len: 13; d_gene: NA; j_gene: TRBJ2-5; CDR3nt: TGTGCCACCAGCAGAGTAGCGATGGAGACCCAGTACTTC; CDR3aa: CATSRVAMETQYF
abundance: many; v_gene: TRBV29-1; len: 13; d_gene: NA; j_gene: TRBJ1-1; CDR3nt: TGCAGCGTTGAAGATGGGAGGGCCCCTGAAGCTTTCTTT; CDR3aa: CSVEDGRAPEAFF
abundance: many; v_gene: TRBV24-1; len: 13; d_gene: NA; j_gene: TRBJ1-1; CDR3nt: TGTGCCACCAGTGATTCGGGGGTCCGGGGAGCTTTCTTT; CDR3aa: CATSDSGVRGAFF
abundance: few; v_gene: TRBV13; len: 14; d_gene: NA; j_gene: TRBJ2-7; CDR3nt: TGTGCCAGCAGCCCGGGGGACAGCCCCTACGAGCAGTACTTC; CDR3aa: CASSPGDSPYEQYF
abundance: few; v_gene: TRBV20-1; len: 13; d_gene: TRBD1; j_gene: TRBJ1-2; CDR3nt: TGCAGTGCTAGGGACCCGACAGGGACAGGCTACACCTTC; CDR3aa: CSARDPTGTGYTF
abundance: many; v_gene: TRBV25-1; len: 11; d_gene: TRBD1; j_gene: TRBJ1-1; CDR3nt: TGTGCCACACACAGGGGCACTGAAGCTTTCTTT; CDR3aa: CATHRGTEAFF
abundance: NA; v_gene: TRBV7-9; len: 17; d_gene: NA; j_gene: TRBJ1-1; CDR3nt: TGTGCCAGCAGCTTAGCGTCCTGGGACCGCCGAGGATATGAAGCTTTCTTT; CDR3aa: CASSLASWDRRGYEAFF
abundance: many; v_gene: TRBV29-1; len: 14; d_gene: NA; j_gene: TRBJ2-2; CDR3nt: TGCAGCGTTGAAGGGACAGCGAACACCGGGGAGCTGTTTTTT; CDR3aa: CSVEGTANTGELFF
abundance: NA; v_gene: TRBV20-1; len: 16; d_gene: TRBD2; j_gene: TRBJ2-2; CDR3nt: TGCAGTGCTTCGAAAGGACTAGCGGGGGACACCGGGGAGCTGTTTTTT; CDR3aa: CSASKGLAGDTGELFF
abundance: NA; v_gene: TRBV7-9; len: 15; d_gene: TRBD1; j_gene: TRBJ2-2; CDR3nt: TGTGCCAGCAGCAAACGGACAGGGGACACCGGGGAGCTGTTTTTT; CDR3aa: CASSKRTGDTGELFF
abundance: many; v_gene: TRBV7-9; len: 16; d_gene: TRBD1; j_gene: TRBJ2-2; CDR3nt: TGTGCCAGCAGCTTGGATACGGGACAGGGCACCGGGGAGCTGTTTTTT; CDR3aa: CASSLDTGQGTGELFF
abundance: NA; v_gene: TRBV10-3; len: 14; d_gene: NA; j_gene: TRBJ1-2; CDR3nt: TGTGCCATCAGTGCGGAGGAACCGGGCTATGGCTACACCTTC; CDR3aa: CAISAEEPGYGYTF
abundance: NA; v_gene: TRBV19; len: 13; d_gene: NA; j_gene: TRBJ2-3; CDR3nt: TGTGCCAGTAGTATTCAGGGCACAGATACGCAGTATTTT; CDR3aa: CASSIQGTDTQYF